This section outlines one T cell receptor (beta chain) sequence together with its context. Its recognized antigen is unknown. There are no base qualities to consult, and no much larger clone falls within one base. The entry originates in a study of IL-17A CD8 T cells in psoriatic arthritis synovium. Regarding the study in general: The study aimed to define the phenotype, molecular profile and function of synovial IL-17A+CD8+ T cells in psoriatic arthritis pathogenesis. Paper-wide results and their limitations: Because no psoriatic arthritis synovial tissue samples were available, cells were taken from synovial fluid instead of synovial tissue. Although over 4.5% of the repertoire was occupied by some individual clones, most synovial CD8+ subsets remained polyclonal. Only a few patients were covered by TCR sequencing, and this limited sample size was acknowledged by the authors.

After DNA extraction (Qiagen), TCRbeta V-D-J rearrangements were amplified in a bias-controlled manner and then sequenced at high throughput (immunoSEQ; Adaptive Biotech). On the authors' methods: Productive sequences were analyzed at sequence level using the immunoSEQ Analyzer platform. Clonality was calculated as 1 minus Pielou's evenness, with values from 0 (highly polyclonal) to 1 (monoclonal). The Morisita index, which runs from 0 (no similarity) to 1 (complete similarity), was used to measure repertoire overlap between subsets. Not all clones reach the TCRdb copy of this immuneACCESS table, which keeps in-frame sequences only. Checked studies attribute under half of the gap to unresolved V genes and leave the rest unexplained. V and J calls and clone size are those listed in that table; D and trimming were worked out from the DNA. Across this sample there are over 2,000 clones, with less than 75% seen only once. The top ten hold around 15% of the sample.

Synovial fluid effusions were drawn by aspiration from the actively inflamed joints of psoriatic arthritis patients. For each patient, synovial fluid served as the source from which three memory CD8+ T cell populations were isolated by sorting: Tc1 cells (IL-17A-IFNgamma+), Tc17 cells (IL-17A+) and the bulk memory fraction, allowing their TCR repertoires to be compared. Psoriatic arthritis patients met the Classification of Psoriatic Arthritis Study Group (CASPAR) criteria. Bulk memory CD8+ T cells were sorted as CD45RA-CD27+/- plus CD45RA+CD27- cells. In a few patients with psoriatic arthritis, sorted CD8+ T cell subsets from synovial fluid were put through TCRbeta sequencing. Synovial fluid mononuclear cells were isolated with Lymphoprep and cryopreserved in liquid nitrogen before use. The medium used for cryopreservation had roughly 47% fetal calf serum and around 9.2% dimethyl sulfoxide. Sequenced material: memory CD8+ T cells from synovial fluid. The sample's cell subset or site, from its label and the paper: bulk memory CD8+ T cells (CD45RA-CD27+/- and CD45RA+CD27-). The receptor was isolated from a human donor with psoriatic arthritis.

The CDR3 sequence is CASSGWGAYNEQFF. The DNA is as follows: TGCGCCAGCAGCGGGTGGGGGGCCTACAATGAGCAGTTCTTC. Rearrangement joined TRBV5-1 to TRBJ2-1; TRBD2 is a weak D gene call, 6 bases matching. The CDR3 goes from the cysteine to the phenylalanine over 14 residues. The DNA shown is the 42-base CDR3, in frame from base 1. The CDR1 and CDR2 encoded by the germline V gene are SGHRS and YFSETQ. Trimming at the junction amounts to 4 bases on V and 2 bases on J, and the germline ends lie 10 bases apart.